This TCR beta chain appears in the sequencing data of a study of blood T cell repertoires in COVID-19 (dated by TCRdb to the early 2020s). In the study overall: Samples covering the acute and convalescent phases of COVID-19 were provided by collaborators in the United States, Italy and Spain. The repertoires were released in a freely available public database meant as a resource for research on the immune response to SARS-CoV-2. The samples were drawn from the first 160 participants of the ongoing ImmuneRACE study and from 1,254 subjects provided by 6 global collaborators. Deeply sampled blood TCRbeta repertoires from subjects exposed to, actively infected with, or recovered from COVID-19 were included in the dataset. Where HLA class I and class II types were available, the types were taken from metadata supplied by the sample provider, not from assay-based typing. The sample metadata nearly always contained a de-identified subject ID, COVID-19 status, age in years and sex. The prospective study material was composed of cDNA or gDNA derived from T cells, B-cell-depleted T cells, or PBMCs. The paper's findings and limits, for the study overall: How much clinical and demographic metadata was included differed by source and by participant, and the metadata was provided uncurated.

In Seattle, one collaborating source enrolled patients while the infection was active and tracked those patients longitudinally over the course of disease. The collaborating institutions used their own protocols to collect whole blood in K2EDTA tubes. Collaborator samples were shipped for TCRbeta analysis as frozen whole blood, isolated PBMCs, or DNA extracted from either sample type. This clone has just a few counts. Its specific antigen is unknown. No base qualities exist here, and no much larger clone lies one base off it. For this chain, trimming is 7 bases at the V end and 4 bases at the J end, and the number of junction bases without a gene match is 5. Its CDR3 holds 13 amino acids, cysteine through phenylalanine. The CDR3 DNA has 39 bases and is translated from base 1. Via the germline V gene, CDR1 is MNHEY and CDR2 SVGAGI. TCRbeta CDR3 regions were amplified from genomic DNA by means of the immunoSEQ Assay, a bias-controlled multiplex PCR. Per the authors' processing: The number of nucleated cells in each sample was estimated by amplification of reference gene primers within the assay. Sequence reads were collapsed and filtered to measure the absolute abundance of every unique TCRbeta CDR3 rearrangement. For each sample, productive Simpson clonality was calculated as the square root of Simpson's diversity index across productive rearrangements. TCRdb mirrors the immuneACCESS table, restricted to in-frame sequences. Some clones are absent from its copies; in checked studies, under half trace to an unresolved V gene, and the reason for the others is unknown. V, J and clone size were drawn from that table, and D and trimming were deduced from the DNA. Across this sample there are 150,000 to 200,000 clones, with roughly 80% seen only once. The ten largest clones take up more than 9.5% of the sample.

Sequencing was performed on peripheral blood. Recombination joined TRBV6-5 with TRBJ2-3; the central 7 bases match TRBD2. The TCR was taken from a woman aged 40 to 50 with COVID-19, enrolled during active disease. The CDR3 region reads CASKRGGADTQYF. At the DNA level, the sequence is TGTGCCAGCAAGCGGGGAGGAGCAGATACGCAGTATTTT.